Listed below are T cell receptor beta chains from one sample, sequenced in a study of T cell changes during pregnancy in multiple sclerosis. Assay used: immunoSEQ multiplex PCR; TCRdb lists only in-frame clones, some missing. The table has around 37,000 clones, about nine tenths seen once. Specimen: CD8+ T cells from peripheral blood mononuclear cells, collected in the second trimester of pregnancy. Receptors originate from a female donor with multiple sclerosis, enrolled in a pregnancy study. The CDR3 runs from the conserved cysteine through the conserved F or W. The D gene is left open where the match is weak. Rows may omit the clone size; those that give it use once, few, many or a size class.

J gene: TRBJ2-7; clone size: -; V gene: TRBV6-1; D gene: -; CDR3 DNA: TGTGCCAGCAGTGACGCCTGGACAGCGACCTACGAGCAGTACTTC; CDR3 protein: CASSDAWTATYEQYF
J gene: TRBJ2-7; clone size: -; V gene: TRBV5-6; D gene: -; CDR3 DNA: TGTGCCAGCAGCTTGGCGTACGAGCAGTACTTC; CDR3 protein: CASSLAYEQYF
J gene: TRBJ2-7; clone size: -; V gene: TRBV2; D gene: TRBD2; CDR3 DNA: TGTGCCAGCGAGCTAGCGGGAGCTCACGAGCAGTACTTC; CDR3 protein: CASELAGAHEQYF
J gene: TRBJ2-1; clone size: -; V gene: TRBV27; D gene: TRBD2; CDR3 DNA: TGTGCCAGCAGTTTATCGATAGCGGGAGGATCCTACAATGAGCAGTTCTTC; CDR3 protein: CASSLSIAGGSYNEQFF
J gene: TRBJ1-1; clone size: -; V gene: TRBV6-5; D gene: -; CDR3 DNA: TGTGCCAGCAGTTACGGGCAGGGTGGAGTAGCTTTCTTT; CDR3 protein: CASSYGQGGVAFF
J gene: TRBJ1-1; clone size: -; V gene: TRBV27; D gene: -; CDR3 DNA: TGTGCCAGCAGTTTATCAACCGGTAGTTTGAACACTGAAGCTTTCTTT; CDR3 protein: CASSLSTGSLNTEAFF
J gene: TRBJ2-1; clone size: -; V gene: TRBV7-8; D gene: -; CDR3 DNA: TGTGCCAGCACCGACAGGAGCCCGTACAATGAGCAGTTCTTC; CDR3 protein: CASTDRSPYNEQFF
J gene: TRBJ2-5; clone size: -; V gene: TRBV29-1; D gene: TRBD2; CDR3 DNA: TGCAGCGTTGAAGATCCCGTTGGGCTGGCGGGAGGCGTCATTTCCCAGTACTTC; CDR3 protein: CSVEDPVGLAGGVISQYF
J gene: TRBJ2-1; clone size: many; V gene: TRBV7-9; D gene: -; CDR3 DNA: TGTGCCAGCAGCTTTGACTCCCCGGCCTACAATGAGCAGTTCTTC; CDR3 protein: CASSFDSPAYNEQFF
J gene: TRBJ2-7; clone size: -; V gene: TRBV7-8; D gene: -; CDR3 DNA: TGTGCCAGCAGCTTAAGTAGCGGTCAAATCTACGAGCAGTACTTC; CDR3 protein: CASSLSSGQIYEQYF
J gene: TRBJ1-2; clone size: -; V gene: TRBV10-3; D gene: -; CDR3 DNA: TGTGCCACCACACCCGATACAGGGATTAACTATGGCTACACCTTC; CDR3 protein: CATTPDTGINYGYTF
J gene: TRBJ1-5; clone size: -; V gene: TRBV5-6; D gene: TRBD1; CDR3 DNA: TGTGCCAGCAGCGCGGGACAGTATAGCAATCAGCCCCAGCATTTT; CDR3 protein: CASSAGQYSNQPQHF
J gene: TRBJ1-1; clone size: -; V gene: TRBV5-1; D gene: -; CDR3 DNA: TGCGCCAGCAGCTTGGCCCCGAATGGCAGTACTGAAGCTTTCTTT; CDR3 protein: CASSLAPNGSTEAFF